The clone carrying this T cell receptor beta chain was seen repeatedly, ten times or more. These data are taken from a study of CD8 T cells in ankylosing spondylitis. In germline, CDR1 is KGHDR, CDR2 SFDVKD. The CDR3 runs to 15 residues. With 3 bases removed from V and 1 base from J, the gap between germline ends came to 8 bases. A single record per CDR3 protein comes from TCRdb applying MiXCR to the 5' RACE reads. The table has a few hundred thousand distinct CDR3 sequences, roughly a tenth seen once; the top ten hold approximately 20%. This sequence joins TRBV24-1 and TRBJ2-2, with TRBD1 as a possible D gene (6 bases). The sample was blood, either unsorted or a sorted T cell fraction (not recorded which). The sequence was obtained from a male donor with ankylosing spondylitis or in good health (not recorded which). CDR3 residues: CATSDTGQNTGELFF. In DNA, the CDR3 is TGTGCCACCAGTGATACGGGACAGAACACCGGGGAGCTGTTTTTT.